The 32 T cell receptor beta chains in this list originate from one sample, sequenced in a study of blood T cell repertoires in COVID-19. The protocol was immunoSEQ multiplex PCR, while the TCRdb copy is restricted to in-frame clones and leaves out a portion. Of a few hundred thousand clones listed, approximately 90% are singletons. Sequenced input: PBMCs or T cells enriched from blood (not recorded which). The receptors originated from a woman aged 35 to 49 who had recovered from COVID-19.

The chain uses TRBV19 and TRBJ1-1; TRBD1 matches at 7 bases. Germline loops: CDR1 LNHDA, CDR2 SQIVND (reference sequence). CDR3 size: 13 residues. The trim removed 4 bases at V and 11 bases at J, leaving 10 bases unmatched. The CDR3 sequence: CASSTRQGGSAFF. CDR3 DNA: TGTGCCAGTAGTACCCGACAGGGTGGGTCGGCTTTCTTT.

The genes are TRBV7-2 and TRBJ1-2; 8 nucleotides agree with TRBD1. The CDR3 runs to 18 residues. The germline V gene encodes CDR1 SGHTA and CDR2 FQGNSA. The V gene end was trimmed by 3 bases and the J gene end by 0 bases; junction bases not matched to a gene: 12. CDR3 loop: CASSFSGTGSASNYGYTF. CDR3 bases: TGTGCCAGCAGCTTTTCGGGGACAGGCTCCGCGTCTAACTATGGCTACACCTTC. The full variable domain, in which reference TRBV7-2 and TRBJ1-2 provide the parts outside the CDR3, is GAGVSQSPSNKVTEKGKDVELRCDPISGHTALYWYRQSLGQGLEFLIYFQGNSAPDKSGLPSDRFSAERTGGSVSTLTIQRTQQEDSAVYLCASSFSGTGSASNYGYTFGSGTRLTVV.

V gene TRBV11-2 combines with J gene TRBJ1-4; 7 bases map to TRBD1. CDR3 size: 15 residues. CDR1 and CDR2 (germline): SGHAT, FQNNGV. With V trimmed by 5 bases and J by 3 bases, 6 bases remained unmatched. CDR3 loop: CASSPEGAPNEKLFF. The CDR3 region has the DNA TGTGCCAGCAGCCCCGAGGGGGCTCCTAATGAAAAACTGTTTTTT. Variable domain in full (rest from reference TRBV11-2 and TRBJ1-4): EAGVAQSPRYKIIEKRQSVAFWCNPISGHATLYWYQQILGQGPKLLIQFQNNGVVDDSQLPKDRFSAERLKGVDSTLKIQPAKLEDSAVYLCASSPEGAPNEKLFFGSGTQLSVL.

This chain connects TRBV10-1 to TRBJ2-7; no clear D gene. Germline assignment: CDR1 WNHNN and CDR2 SYGVQD (reference sequence). CDR3 length: 12 amino acids. V shed 2 bases and J shed 9 bases, with 11 bases lying between them. The CDR3 is CASSEIGSGQYF. The CDR3 DNA reads as TGCGCCAGCAGTGAGATTGGGTCGGGGCAGTACTTC.

The rearrangement uses TRBV11-2 and TRBJ2-7, with D unresolved. Trimming removed 3 bases from V and 0 bases from J, with 6 bases in between. The length of the CDR3 is 13 residues. Germline V gene data show CDR1 as SGHAT and CDR2 as FQNNGV. The CDR3 loop is CASSFPNSYEQYF. The DNA of the CDR3 is TGTGCCAGCAGCTTCCCCAACTCCTACGAGCAGTACTTC.

The chain uses TRBV21-1 and TRBJ1-2; the table's D call of TRBD1 was not tested on the DNA. TRBV21-1 represents a pseudogene. CDR3 size: 10 residues. The CDR3 is CQGALGGYTF. The CDR3 DNA reads TGTCAGGGGGCTCTTGGGGGCTACACCTTC.

J is TRBJ1-2 and V is TRBV4-1, with a weak D call TRBD1 (5 bases). The V and J ends lost 0 bases and 7 bases respectively, with 15 bases between them. From germline, CDR1 is MGHRA and CDR2 YSYEKL. The CDR3 is 15 residues long. CDR3 DNA sequence: TGCGCCAGCAGCCAAGATTTGGCAGGGTTGCTTGGCTACACCTTC. Its protein is CASSQDLAGLLGYTF.

The chain combines TRBV19 with TRBJ2-1; no reliable D call. Germline V CDR1 and CDR2: LNHDA, SQIVND (reference sequence). The V end lost 1 base, the J end lost 5 bases, and 6 bases lay between the germline ends. The CDR3 is 13 residues long. The DNA of the CDR3 is TGTGCCAGTAGTATAGCCCTAGACAATGAGCAGTTCTTC. Protein sequence: CASSIALDNEQFF.

This chain uses TRBV29-1 with TRBJ1-2; D unclear. Per germline, CDR1 SQVTM and CDR2 ANQGSEA. CDR3 length equals 15 residues. V lost 1 base and J lost 0, with 12 bases in between. CDR3 protein: CSVEGEATTNYGYTF. CDR3 DNA: TGCAGCGTTGAAGGGGAGGCGACTACTAACTATGGCTACACCTTC.

This sequence joins TRBV11-3 and TRBJ2-3, with D possibly TRBD1 on 6 matching bases. Looked up from germline, CDR1 is SGHNT and CDR2 is YENEEA. Deletions cut 8 bases from V and 1 base from J, with 10 bases between. This CDR3 has 13 amino acids. The CDR3 sequence: CASGRGGTDTQYF. CDR3 DNA sequence: TGTGCCAGCGGCAGGGGAGGCACAGATACGCAGTATTTT.

This chain joins TRBV3-1 (or the pseudogene TRBV3-2) and TRBJ2-1; TRBD1 matches at 7 bases. The CDR3 totals 17 residues. In germline, CDR1 is LGHDT, CDR2 YNNKEL (reference sequence). The junction had 12 bases not matched to a gene; V was cut back by 1 base and J by 6 bases. The CDR3 is CASSQVRGGPVGNEQFF. Written as DNA, the CDR3 is TGTGCCAGCAGCCAAGTTAGAGGGGGCCCTGTCGGCAATGAGCAGTTCTTC.

The rearrangement joins TRBV12-3 or TRBV12-4 to TRBJ1-6; D gene uncertain. The CDR3 runs 11 residues. The ends were cut back, 6 bases at V and 14 bases at J, with 11 bases in the middle. The CDR3 sequence is CASREGAALHF. In nucleotides, the CDR3 is TGTGCCAGCAGGGAGGGCGCGGCCCTCCACTTT.

The CDR3 DNA is TGTGCCAGCAGGATTAGCGGGGCGTTTCAAGAGACCCAGTACTTC. It codes for CASRISGAFQETQYF. The rearrangement joins TRBV7-8 to TRBJ2-5; 8 bases map to TRBD2. V gave up 6 bases and J gave up 2 bases; unmatched junction bases: 8. The CDR3 consists of 15 residues. Germline lookup yields CDR1 SGHVS and CDR2 FQNEAQ.

The V gene is TRBV23-1, the J gene TRBJ2-3; TRBD1 matches at 11 bases. TRBV23-1 qualifies as an ORF whose function is uncertain. This CDR3 is built from 20 residues. J gave up 0 bases and V 4 bases, and 15 bases lay outside the gene matches. The CDR3 coding sequence is TGCGCCAGCAGTCCTAGGACAGGGGGCGACGAACCCACTAGCACAGATACGCAGTATTTT. Its protein is CASSPRTGGDEPTSTDTQYF.

V and J are TRBV28 and TRBJ2-3; tentative D call: TRBD2 (5 bases). Germline CDR1 reads MDHEN; CDR2 reads SYDVKM. The CDR3 loop spans 19 amino acids. V dropped 7 bases and J dropped 5 bases, with 31 bases sitting between them. The CDR3 DNA follows: TGTGCCAGCACCCGTTACCCCCTTCGGGGTCGCACGTTGGAAGATACGCAGTATTTT. Encoded protein: CASTRYPLRGRTLEDTQYF.

The chain recombines TRBV5-4 with TRBJ1-4; D is ambiguous. Germline CDR1 and CDR2: SGHNT and YYREEE (reference sequence). Trimming cost V 1 base and J 6 bases, with 10 bases left between them. The CDR3 runs to 14 residues. The CDR3 DNA follows: TGTGCCAGCAGCTTGACTCCCGAGGATGAAAAACTGTTTTTT. It encodes CASSLTPEDEKLFF. Supplemented by reference TRBV5-4 and TRBJ1-4, the full variable domain reads ETGVTQSPTHLIKTRGQQVTLRCSSQSGHNTVSWYQQALGQGPQFIFQYYREEENGRGNFPPRFSGLQFPNYSSELNVNALELDDSALYLCASSLTPEDEKLFFGSGTQLSVL.

This clone came up a few times. Written as DNA, the CDR3 is TGTGCCAGCTCACCGGCACGCAACTATGGCTACACCTTC. Its protein is CASSPARNYGYTF. The chain employs TRBV18 and TRBJ1-2, with D uncertain. V lost 3 bases, J lost 2 bases, and 7 bases lay in between. Germline V lookup: CDR1 KGHSH, CDR2 LQKENI. This CDR3 spans 13 amino acids.

CDR3 sequence reads: CASSLWRGSDTGELFF. The CDR3 region has the DNA TGCGCCAGCAGCCTATGGAGGGGCTCGGACACCGGGGAGCTGTTTTTT. V gene TRBV4-3 combines with J gene TRBJ2-2, with TRBD2 as a possible D gene (6 bases). The V end lost 4 bases, the J end lost 3 bases, and 15 bases lay between the germline ends. The CDR3 runs 16 residues. Per the germline V gene, CDR1 is LGHNA and CDR2 is YSLEER.

This chain links TRBV7-3 with TRBJ2-7, with 9 nucleotides matching TRBD2. The CDR3 consists of 15 residues. Germline loops: CDR1 SGHTA, CDR2 FQGTGA. Trimming at V came to 1 base and at J to 5 bases, leaving 6 bases not matched to a gene. The CDR3 nucleotides are TGTGCCAGCAGCTTAAAGGCGGGGGGGCCCCACGAGCAGTACTTC. Translation: CASSLKAGGPHEQYF.

The chain uses TRBV6-5 and TRBJ1-2; 8 bases are a match to TRBD1. Germline CDR1 is MNHEY and CDR2 is SVGAGI. V shed 7 bases, J shed 8 bases, and the junction held 15 bases outside the gene matches. The CDR3 extends over 15 amino acids. For the CDR3, the DNA is TGTGCCAGCACCCCGCGCCGGGACAGGACTCAAGGCTACACCTTC. As protein: CASTPRRDRTQGYTF.

This clone showed up just a few times. This rearrangement joins TRBV29-1 to TRBJ1-2; TRBD1 is a possible D gene (6 bases). With 3 bases removed from V and 7 bases from J, the gap between germline ends came to 9 bases. The CDR3 is made up of 11 amino acids. The germline V gene has CDR1 SQVTM and CDR2 ANQGSEA. CDR3 protein: CSVDQGIGYTF. CDR3 sequence (DNA): TGCAGCGTTGACCAGGGGATTGGCTACACCTTC.

This clone was seen a single time. The chain is built from TRBV7-9 and TRBJ1-2; the D is unclear. This CDR3 is built from 13 residues. The V gene lost 6 bases and the J gene lost 7 bases, with 15 bases spanning the gap. The germline V gene encodes CDR1 SEHNR and CDR2 FQNEAQ (reference sequence). The CDR3 nucleotides are TGTGCCAGCAGGGTTTTGGCTCTTTCTGGCTACACCTTC. It translates to CASRVLALSGYTF. Combining the CDR3 with reference TRBV7-9 and TRBJ1-2 gives the whole variable domain DTGVSQNPRHKITKRGQNVTFRCDPISEHNRLYWYRQTLGQGPEFLTYFQNEAQLEKSRLLSDRFSAERPKGSFSTLEIQRTEQGDSAMYLCASRVLALSGYTFGSGTRLTVV.

This chain joins TRBV5-6 and TRBJ2-7, with 9 nucleotides matching TRBD1. The CDR3 is 12 residues long. With V trimmed by 5 bases and J by 6 bases, 3 bases remained unmatched. Per the germline V gene, CDR1 is SGHDT and CDR2 is YYEEEE. The CDR3 protein is CASSWTGVEQYF. As DNA, the CDR3 is TGTGCCAGCAGTTGGACAGGGGTCGAGCAGTACTTC.

This chain's CDR3 is CASSRGLAGGLNTGELFF. The CDR3 coding sequence is TGTGCCAGCAGTCGGGGACTAGCGGGGGGACTCAACACCGGGGAGCTGTTTTTT. This sequence joins TRBV6-6 and TRBJ2-2, with 15 positions matching TRBD2. Germline CDR1 and CDR2: MNHNY and SVGAGI (reference sequence). V lost 5 bases, J lost 2 bases, and 6 bases stayed unmatched. The CDR3 consists of 18 residues.

The chain combines TRBV5-4 with TRBJ1-1, with D possibly matching TRBD1 (6 bases). The CDR3 runs 17 residues. CDR1 and CDR2 from the germline V gene are SGHNT and YYREEE (reference sequence). Trimming took 0 bases from V and 0 from J, leaving 15 bases between them. CDR3 region: CASSLGGRGFMNTEAFF. In DNA, the CDR3 is TGTGCCAGCAGCTTGGGCGGCAGGGGATTCATGAACACTGAAGCTTTCTTT.

The chain joins TRBV2 to TRBJ1-1, with TRBD1 matching 8 bases. Germline trimming cut 5 bases from V and 5 bases from J; bases unmatched to any gene: 7. Germline values: CDR1 SNHLY, CDR2 FYNNEI. This CDR3 spans 14 amino acids. For the CDR3, the DNA is TGTGCCAGCAGTCTCGGACAGGGAAGGACTGAAGCTTTCTTT. This encodes CASSLGQGRTEAFF. The complete variable domain, with remaining parts taken from reference TRBV2 and TRBJ1-1, reads EPEVTQTPSHQVTQMGQEVILRCVPISNHLYFYWYRQILGQKVEFLVSFYNNEISEKSEIFDDQFSVERPDGSNFTLKIRSTKLEDSAMYFCASSLGQGRTEAFFGQGTRLTVV.

This chain connects TRBV5-1 to TRBJ1-2; TRBD1 matches 10 bases. Germline V gene lookup returns CDR1 SGHRS and CDR2 YFSETQ. CDR3 length equals 15 residues. Trimming cost V 4 bases and J 6 bases; bases outside gene matches: 9. The CDR3 reads CASSLRTGGLDGYTF. The DNA of the CDR3 is TGCGCCAGCAGCCTACGGACAGGGGGTTTGGATGGCTACACCTTC.

The J gene is TRBJ2-3, the V gene TRBV7-2, with TRBD2 matching over 9 bases. The CDR3 sequence is 16 residues long. Trimming at V came to 10 bases and at J to 5 bases, leaving 16 bases not matched to a gene. From germline, CDR1 is SGHTA and CDR2 FQGNSA. CDR3 region: CAMSDEASGAGDTQYF. The CDR3 nucleotides read TGTGCCATGTCGGACGAGGCTAGCGGGGCAGGAGATACGCAGTATTTT. Supplemented by reference TRBV7-2 and TRBJ2-3, the full variable domain reads GAGVSQSPSNKVTEKGKDVELRCDPISGHTALYWYRQSLGQGLEFLIYFQGNSAPDKSGLPSDRFSAERTGGSVSTLTIQRTQQEDSAVYLCAMSDEASGAGDTQYFGPGTRLTVL.

The chain has TRBV19 and TRBJ1-1, with TRBD1 matching over 8 bases. Germline V lookup: CDR1 LNHDA, CDR2 SQIVND (reference sequence). The CDR3 contains 15 residues. V gave up 6 bases and J gave up 4 bases; unmatched junction bases: 10. In DNA, the CDR3 is TGTGCCAGTAGGACAAGACAGGGGCGGTTCACTGAAGCTTTCTTT. Amino acid sequence: CASRTRQGRFTEAFF.

This clone showed up just a few times. This chain's CDR3 is CASSPRTGTLFGETQYF. CDR3 DNA sequence: TGTGCCAGCAGCCCACGGACAGGGACTTTATTCGGGGAGACCCAGTACTTC. V is TRBV7-9 and J is TRBJ2-5, with 8 bases fitting TRBD1. This CDR3 comprises 17 residues. V lost 5 bases, J lost 5 bases, and 16 bases stayed unmatched. Germline V gives CDR1 SEHNR, CDR2 FQNEAQ (reference sequence).

The V and J genes are TRBV12-3 or TRBV12-4 and TRBJ2-3; D remains ambiguous. This CDR3 comprises 12 residues. The V end was cut by 6 bases, the J end by 2 bases, with 6 bases between. Here the CDR3 DNA reads TGTGCCAGCAGCCAGTACACAGATACGCAGTATTTT. This translates into CASSQYTDTQYF.

The rearrangement joins TRBV5-6 to TRBJ1-5, with 7 positions matching TRBD1. The V gene's germline CDR1 is SGHDT and CDR2 YYEEEE. V shed 4 bases, J shed 3 bases, and the junction held 4 bases outside the gene matches. The CDR3 has 14 residues. Here the CDR3 DNA reads TGTGCCAGCAGCCGACAGGGTAACAATCAGCCCCAGCATTTT. Its translation: CASSRQGNNQPQHF.